A single count supports the clone carrying this T cell receptor beta chain. The sample is drawn from a study of blood T cell repertoires in COVID-19. The overall study: Recovered participants had two consecutive negative NP/OP PCR tests, healthcare professional clearance, or symptom resolution.

V shed 3 bases and J 8 bases; nucleotides not matched to a gene: 8. Germline CDR1 reads SGHNT; CDR2 reads YYREEE (reference sequence). CDR3 length: 15 amino acids. Sequencing used immunoSEQ multiplex PCR; TCRdb keeps in-frame clones, though not all of them. The top ten clones hold 3% to 4% of a sample with under 150,000 clones, over 75% of them seen once. Input material: PBMCs or T cells enriched from blood (not recorded which). This chain joins TRBV5-4 and TRBJ1-6; 7 nucleotides line up with TRBD1. The receptor was derived from a man aged 50 or older in a cohort exposed to, infected with or recovered from COVID-19 (not recorded which). CDR3 DNA sequence: TGTGCCAGCAGCTGGGCCGGACAGGAATATTCACCCCTCCACTTT. It specifies CASSWAGQEYSPLHF.